This entry describes one T cell receptor (beta chain). Its target is unknown. The record originates from a study of cytomegalovirus exposure and HLA in healthy donors. As for the study in general: Unique TCRs from HLA-typed donors, some 85 million of them, were held in an early data release.

Unrecorded immune exposure was likely among donors, who were nominally healthy when sampled. PCR amplification relied on 60 Vbeta primers (plus 13 Jbeta primers). Measured with immunoSEQ multiplex PCR; TCRdb has only the in-frame clones, and not every one. Its clone listing holds some 110,000 clones. The germline V gene encodes CDR1 SGHDT and CDR2 YYEEEE. Trimming removed 4 bases at V and 2 bases at J, with 16 bases between. The CDR3 consists of 16 residues. Overall study results and limits: The authors enumerated over 150 TCR beta chains as linked to cytomegalovirus. Reports state that TCR beta sequences accurately predicted most subjects' HLA-A and HLA-B alleles.

This receptor was identified in a man aged 25-45 years in good health and CMV-seronegative. Sequences were obtained from PBMCs. This chain uses TRBV5-6 with TRBJ2-1; the D gene is possibly TRBD1 (7 bases). The CDR3 here is CASSRGSTGTYNEQFF. CDR3 DNA: TGTGCCAGCAGCCGGGGGTCGACAGGGACCTACAATGAGCAGTTCTTC.